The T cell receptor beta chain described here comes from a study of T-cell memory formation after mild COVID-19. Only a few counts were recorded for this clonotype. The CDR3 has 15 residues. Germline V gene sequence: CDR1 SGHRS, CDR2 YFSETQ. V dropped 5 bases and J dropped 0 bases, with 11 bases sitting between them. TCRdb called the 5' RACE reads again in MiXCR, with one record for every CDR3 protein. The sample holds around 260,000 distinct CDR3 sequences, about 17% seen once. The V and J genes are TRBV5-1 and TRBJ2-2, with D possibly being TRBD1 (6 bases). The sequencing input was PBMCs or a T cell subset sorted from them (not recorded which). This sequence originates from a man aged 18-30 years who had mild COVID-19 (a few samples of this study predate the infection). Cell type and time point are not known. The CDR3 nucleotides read TGCGCCAGCAGGTACAGGACAGCGAACACCGGGGAGCTGTTTTTT. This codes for CASRYRTANTGELFF.